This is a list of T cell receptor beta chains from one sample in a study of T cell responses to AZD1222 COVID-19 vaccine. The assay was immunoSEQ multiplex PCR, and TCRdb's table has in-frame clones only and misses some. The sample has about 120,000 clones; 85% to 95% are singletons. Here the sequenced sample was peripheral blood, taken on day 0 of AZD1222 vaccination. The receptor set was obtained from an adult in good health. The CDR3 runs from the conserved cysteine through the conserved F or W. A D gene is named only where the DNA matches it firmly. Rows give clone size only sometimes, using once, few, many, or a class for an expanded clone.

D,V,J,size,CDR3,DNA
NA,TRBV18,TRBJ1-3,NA,CASSTGPGRSGNTIYF,TGTGCCAGCTCAACAGGCCCGGGGCGCTCCGGAAACACCATATATTTT
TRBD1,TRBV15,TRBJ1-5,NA,CATSRDRTGGFQPQHF,TGTGCCACCAGCAGAGATAGGACAGGGGGGTTTCAGCCCCAGCATTTT
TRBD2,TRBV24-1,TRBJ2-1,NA,CATSDPTTSGSHEQFF,TGTGCCACCAGTGATCCCACGACTAGCGGGAGTCATGAGCAGTTCTTC
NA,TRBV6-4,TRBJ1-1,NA,CASSETPEDTEAFF,TGTGCCAGCAGCGAGACTCCGGAGGACACTGAAGCTTTCTTT
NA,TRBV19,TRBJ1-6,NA,CASNPSMGRGNSPLHF,TGTGCCAGTAATCCCTCAATGGGCAGGGGCAATTCACCCCTCCACTTT
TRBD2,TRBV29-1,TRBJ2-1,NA,CSVQKREGNEQFF,TGCAGCGTTCAAAAGCGGGAGGGCAATGAGCAGTTCTTC
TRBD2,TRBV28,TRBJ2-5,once,CASRSPGGGETQYF,TGTGCCAGCCGGTCTCCGGGAGGGGGGGAGACCCAGTACTTC
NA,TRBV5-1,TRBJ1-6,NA,CASSLTGIRYNSPLHF,TGCGCCAGCAGCTTAACAGGGATTCGGTATAATTCACCCCTCCACTTT
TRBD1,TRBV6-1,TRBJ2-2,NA,CASSARTGTNTGELFF,TGTGCCAGCAGTGCAAGGACAGGCACGAACACCGGGGAGCTGTTTTTT
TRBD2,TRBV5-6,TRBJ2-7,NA,CASRNSGRVYEQYF,TGTGCCAGCAGAAATAGCGGGAGAGTCTACGAGCAGTACTTC
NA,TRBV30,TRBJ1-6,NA,CAWSVSVTSSYNSPLHF,TGTGCCTGGAGTGTTTCAGTGACGAGCTCCTATAATTCACCCCTCCACTTT
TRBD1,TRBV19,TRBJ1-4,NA,CASSGTGRNEKLFF,TGTGCCAGCTCCGGGACAGGACGTAATGAAAAACTGTTTTTT
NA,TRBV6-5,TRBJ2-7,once,CASSSRYEQYF,TGTGCCAGCAGTTCCCGTTACGAGCAGTACTTC
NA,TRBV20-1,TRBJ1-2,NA,CSVGRYDGYTF,TGCAGCGTTGGGAGGTATGACGGCTACACCTTC
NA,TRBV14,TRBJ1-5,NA,CASSQDSNQPQHF,TGTGCCAGCAGCCAAGACTCCAATCAGCCCCAGCATTTT
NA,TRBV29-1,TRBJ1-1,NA,CSVGLGSTEAFF,TGCAGCGTGGGACTTGGAAGCACTGAAGCTTTCTTT
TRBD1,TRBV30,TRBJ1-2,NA,CANRRDSTPLNYGYTF,TGTGCTAACCGCCGGGACAGCACTCCCCTCAACTATGGCTACACCTTC
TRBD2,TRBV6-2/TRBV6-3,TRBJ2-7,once,CASSKGRLALSYEQYF,TGTGCCAGCAGTAAGGGGCGACTAGCGCTATCCTACGAGCAGTACTTC
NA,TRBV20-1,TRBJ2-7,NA,CSARAGERQYF,TGCAGTGCCCGCGCAGGAGAGAGGCAGTACTTC
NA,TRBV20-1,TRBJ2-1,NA,CVWVHNEQFF,TGCGTCTGGGTCCACAATGAGCAGTTCTTC
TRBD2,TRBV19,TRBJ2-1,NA,CASTRDYPNNNEQFF,TGTGCCAGTACGAGGGACTACCCAAACAACAATGAGCAGTTCTTC
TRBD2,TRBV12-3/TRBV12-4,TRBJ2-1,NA,CASRLGLYHQFF,TGTGCCAGCAGACTGGGACTATATCATCAGTTCTTC
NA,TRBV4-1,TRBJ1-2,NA,CATLGDDYGYTF,TGCGCCACGCTTGGGGATGACTATGGCTACACCTTC
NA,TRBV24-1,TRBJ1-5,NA,CATSDPRALNQPQHF,TGTGCCACCAGTGATCCAAGGGCCCTCAATCAGCCCCAGCATTTT
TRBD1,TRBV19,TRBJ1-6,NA,CASSPGGYNSPLHF,TGTGCCAGTAGTCCAGGGGGATATAATTCACCCCTCCACTTT
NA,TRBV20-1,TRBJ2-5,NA,CSSQTQYF,TGCAGTTCACAAACCCAGTACTTC
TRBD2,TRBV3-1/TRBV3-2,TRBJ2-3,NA,CASSHWTGTRSDTQYF,TGTGCCAGCAGCCACTGGACCGGGACTAGATCAGATACGCAGTATTTT
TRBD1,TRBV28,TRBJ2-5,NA,CASSLWTGQETQYF,TGTGCCAGCAGTTTATGGACAGGGCAAGAGACCCAGTACTTC
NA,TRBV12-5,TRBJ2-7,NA,CASGLGGYFYEQYF,TGTGCTAGTGGTTTGGGCGGGTATTTCTACGAGCAGTACTTC
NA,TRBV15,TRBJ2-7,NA,CATSRDRYEQYF,TGTGCCACCAGCAGAGATCGGTACGAGCAGTACTTC